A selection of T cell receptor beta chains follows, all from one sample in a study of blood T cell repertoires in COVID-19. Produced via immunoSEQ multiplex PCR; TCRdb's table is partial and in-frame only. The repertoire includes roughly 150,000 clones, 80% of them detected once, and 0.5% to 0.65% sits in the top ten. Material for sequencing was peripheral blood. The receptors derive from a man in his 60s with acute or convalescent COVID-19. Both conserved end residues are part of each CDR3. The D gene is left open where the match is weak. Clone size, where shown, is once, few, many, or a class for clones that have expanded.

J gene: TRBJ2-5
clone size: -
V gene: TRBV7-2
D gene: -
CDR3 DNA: TGTGCCAGCAGCTTAGCAACTAGCAGGCAAGAGACCCAGTACTTC
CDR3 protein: CASSLATSRQETQYF

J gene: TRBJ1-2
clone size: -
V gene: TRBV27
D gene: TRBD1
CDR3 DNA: TGTGCCAGCAGTTTAGTTCAGGGGGCTCATGGCTACACCTTC
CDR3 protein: CASSLVQGAHGYTF

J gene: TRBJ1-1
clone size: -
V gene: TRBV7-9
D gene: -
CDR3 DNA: TGTGCCAGCAGCTTAATAGGCCGGGTAGGAACTGAAGCTTTCTTT
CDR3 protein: CASSLIGRVGTEAFF

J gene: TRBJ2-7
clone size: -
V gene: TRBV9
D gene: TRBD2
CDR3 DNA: TGTGCCAGCAGCGTAGTTAGCGGGGTACCTAACGACGAGCAGTACTTC
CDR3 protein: CASSVVSGVPNDEQYF

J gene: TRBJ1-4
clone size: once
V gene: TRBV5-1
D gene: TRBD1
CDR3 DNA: TGCGCCAGCAGCTCACAGGGGGGCTCTAATGAAAAACTGTTTTTT
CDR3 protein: CASSSQGGSNEKLFF

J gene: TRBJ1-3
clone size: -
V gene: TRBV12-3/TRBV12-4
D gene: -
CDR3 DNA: TGTGCCAGCAGCCCTGGAGCTGGAAACACCATATATTTT
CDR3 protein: CASSPGAGNTIYF

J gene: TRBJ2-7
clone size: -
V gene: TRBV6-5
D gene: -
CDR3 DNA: TGTGCCAGCAGTTCGGGTCCTGGCCCCACCTACGAGCAGTACTTC
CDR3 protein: CASSSGPGPTYEQYF

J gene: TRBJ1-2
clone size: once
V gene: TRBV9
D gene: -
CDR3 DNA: TGTGCCAGCAGCGGAGAGGCTAACTATGGCTACACCTTC
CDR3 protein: CASSGEANYGYTF

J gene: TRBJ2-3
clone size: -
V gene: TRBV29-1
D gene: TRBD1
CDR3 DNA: TGCAGCGTTGGAAGGGGGCAGGGAGGCACAGATACGCAGTATTTT
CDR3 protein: CSVGRGQGGTDTQYF

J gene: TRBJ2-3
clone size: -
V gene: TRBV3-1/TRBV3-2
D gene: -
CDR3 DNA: TGTGCCAGCAGCCCCCCCGGGGTGAGGACAGATACGCAGTATTTT
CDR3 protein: CASSPPGVRTDTQYF

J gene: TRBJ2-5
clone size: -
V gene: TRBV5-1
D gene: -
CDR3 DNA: TGCGCCAGCAGCATATCAGGGGACCAAGAGACCCAGTACTTC
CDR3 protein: CASSISGDQETQYF

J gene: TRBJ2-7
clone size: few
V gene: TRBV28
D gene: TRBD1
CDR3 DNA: TGTGCCAGCAGTTTACCTTCCAGGGGGATCTACGAGCAGTACTTC
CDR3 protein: CASSLPSRGIYEQYF

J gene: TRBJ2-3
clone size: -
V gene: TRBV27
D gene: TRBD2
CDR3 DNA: TGTGCCAGCAGCCGCGGGGGAGCAGGTTCAGATACGCAGTATTTT
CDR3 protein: CASSRGGAGSDTQYF

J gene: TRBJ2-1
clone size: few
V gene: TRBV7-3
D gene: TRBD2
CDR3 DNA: TGTGCCAGCAGCCCAGGCCGCCCCATGAGCGGGAGGGCCAACTACAAACCCAATGAGCAGTTCTTC
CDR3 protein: CASSPGRPMSGRANYKPNEQFF

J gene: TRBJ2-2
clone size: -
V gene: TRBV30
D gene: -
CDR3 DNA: TGTGCCTGGAGTTGGGCTAGCCCCGGGGAGCTGTTTTTT
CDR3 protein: CAWSWASPGELFF

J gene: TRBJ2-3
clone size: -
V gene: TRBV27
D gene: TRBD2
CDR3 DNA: TGTGCCAGCATGGTCGCGGGGGGTTGGCCAGATACGCAGTATTTT
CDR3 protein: CASMVAGGWPDTQYF

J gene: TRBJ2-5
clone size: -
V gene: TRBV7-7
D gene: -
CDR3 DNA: TGTGCTAGCAGCTTAGGGCCTAGCTTAGAGACCCAGTACTTC
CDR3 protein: CASSLGPSLETQYF

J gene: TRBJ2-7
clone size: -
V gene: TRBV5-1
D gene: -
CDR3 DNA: TGCGCCAGCAGCTTGAAGGGGCCCCCCTACGAGCAGTACTTC
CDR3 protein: CASSLKGPPYEQYF

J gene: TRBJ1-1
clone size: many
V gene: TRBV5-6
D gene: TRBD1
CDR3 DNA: TGTGCCAGCAGCCCAGGACAGGGGCGGGCTGAAGCTTTCTTT
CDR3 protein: CASSPGQGRAEAFF

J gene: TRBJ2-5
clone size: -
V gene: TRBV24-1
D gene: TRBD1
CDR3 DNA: TGTGCCGGGCGACAGGGGGCCCGTGAGACCCAGTACTTC
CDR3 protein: CAGRQGARETQYF

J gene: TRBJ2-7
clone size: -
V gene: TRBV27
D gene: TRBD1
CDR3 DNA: TGTGCCAGCAGAAGGACAGGGGGCTCCTACGAGCAGTACTTC
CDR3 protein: CASRRTGGSYEQYF

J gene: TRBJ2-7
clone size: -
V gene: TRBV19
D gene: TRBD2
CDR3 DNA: TGTGCCAGTACCGAGGGGAGGGGCGGTTACGAGCAGTACTTC
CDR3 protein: CASTEGRGGYEQYF

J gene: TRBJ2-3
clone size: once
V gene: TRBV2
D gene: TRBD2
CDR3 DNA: TGTGCCAGCAGTGACCAGCTAGCGGTAGATACGCAGTATTTT
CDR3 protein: CASSDQLAVDTQYF

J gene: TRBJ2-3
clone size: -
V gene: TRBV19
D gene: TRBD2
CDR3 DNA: TGTGCCAGTAGTAGCCGGGGGGGACGCACAGATACGCAGTATTTT
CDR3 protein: CASSSRGGRTDTQYF

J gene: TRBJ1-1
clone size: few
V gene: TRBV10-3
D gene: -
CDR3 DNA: TGTGCCATCAGTGAGGGGGGCATTATGAACACTGAAGCTTTCTTT
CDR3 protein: CAISEGGIMNTEAFF